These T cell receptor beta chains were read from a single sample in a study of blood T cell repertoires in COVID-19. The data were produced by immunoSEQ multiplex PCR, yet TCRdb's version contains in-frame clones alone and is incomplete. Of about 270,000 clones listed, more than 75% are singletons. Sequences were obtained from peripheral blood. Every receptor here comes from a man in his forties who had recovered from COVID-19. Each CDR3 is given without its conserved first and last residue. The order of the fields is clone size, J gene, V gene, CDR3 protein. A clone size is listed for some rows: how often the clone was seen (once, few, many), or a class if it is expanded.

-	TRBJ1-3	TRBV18	ASSLGTAGNTIY
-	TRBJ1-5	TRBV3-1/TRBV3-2	ASSGTGSNQPQH
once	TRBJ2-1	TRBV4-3	ASSQWSYNEQF
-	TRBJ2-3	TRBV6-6	ASSRRLAGVQGGTQY
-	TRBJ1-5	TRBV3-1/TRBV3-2	ASSITGGASQPQH
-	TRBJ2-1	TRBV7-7	ASSTGTSLTDEQF
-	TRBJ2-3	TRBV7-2	ASSPWGLANTDTQY
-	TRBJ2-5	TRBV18	ASSPRTSGQETQY
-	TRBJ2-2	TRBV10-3	ATAGQVKNTGELF
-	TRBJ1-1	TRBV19	ASSIPPGVDTEAF
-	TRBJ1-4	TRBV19	ASSKARQVVNEKLF
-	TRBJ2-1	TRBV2	ASSEALYSGSYNEQF
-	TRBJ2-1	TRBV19	ASSGQREGYEQF
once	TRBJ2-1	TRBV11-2	ASSPRGGGFYNEQF
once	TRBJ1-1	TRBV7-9	ASQGSGRTEAF
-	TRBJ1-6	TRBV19	ASSSGQGAFGLH
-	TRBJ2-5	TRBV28	ASSSSGGAETQY
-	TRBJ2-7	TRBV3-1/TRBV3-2	ASSRGLAGGPQHYEQY
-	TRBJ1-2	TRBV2	ASPVAPRVLYGYT
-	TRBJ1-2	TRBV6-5	ASSWDRGLGYT
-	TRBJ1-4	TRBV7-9	ASSFHRGLKTNEKLF
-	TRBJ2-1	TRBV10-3	AISERTSGTYNEQF
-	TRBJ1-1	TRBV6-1	ASSEGTGYEAF
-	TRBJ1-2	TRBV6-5	ASSRTADYGYT
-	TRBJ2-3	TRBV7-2	ASSVTSGGPQY
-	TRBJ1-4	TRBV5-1	ASSLGGKTNEKLF